This paragraph covers one TCR beta chain sequence. Running of the assay took place at deep level. Libraries were prepared by immunoSEQ multiplex PCR; TCRdb keeps only in-frame clonotypes and omits some of them. The sample lists 2,500,000 or so clones, around 90% occurring once. The data derive from a study of shared clonotypes between healthy human individuals. V shed 4 bases, J shed 0 bases, and the junction held 6 bases outside the gene matches. Germline lookup yields CDR1 MNHEY and CDR2 SVGAGI. This CDR3 has 15 amino acids. The specimen was naive CD4+ T cells from PBMCs. As for subset: CD45RA+ positively selected. The chain has TRBV6-5 and TRBJ2-7; TRBD1 matches at 7 bases. This receptor was obtained from a man between 18 and 29 years old in good health. Some clones in this sample may be carry-over from other donors' samples. As DNA, the CDR3 is TGTGCCAGCAGTTCCGGGGACAGTAGCTCCTACGAGCAGTACTTC. As protein: CASSSGDSSSYEQYF.